This T cell receptor beta chain stems from a study of blood T cell repertoires in COVID-19. Looking at the study overall: The United States, Italy and Spain supplied acute and convalescent COVID-19 samples. T cells, B-cell-depleted T cells, or PBMCs supplied cDNA or gDNA.

A Seattle source enrolled patients during active infection and followed them longitudinally. Authors' data handling: Cell counts per sample came from amplifying reference gene primers. TCRdb's table, derived via immunoSEQ multiplex PCR, lists solely in-frame clones and lacks some. V and J calls and clone size follow that table, whereas D and trimming were derived from the DNA. This table has around 100,000 clones, 87% appearing once. The sequence came from a woman aged 45 to 65 with COVID-19, enrolled during active disease. Sequences were obtained from peripheral blood.

The CDR3 here is CASSNGGQKTQYF. The CDR3 DNA is TGTGCCAGCAGCAACGGGGGTCAGAAGACCCAGTACTTC. The chain combines TRBV7-9 with TRBJ2-5; perhaps TRBD2 as D (6 bases). CDR1 is SEHNR and CDR2 is FQNEAQ in the germline V gene (reference sequence). The length of the CDR3 is 13 residues. Trimming stripped 5 bases from V and 6 bases from J, with 13 bases between.